Each of the 28 T cell receptor beta chains below was sequenced from the same sample in a study of blood T cell repertoires in COVID-19. The repertoire was sequenced with immunoSEQ multiplex PCR; TCRdb's copy has only in-frame clones and lacks some. The sample contains more than 150,000 clones, around 84% of which appear only once. The sample consisted of peripheral blood. The receptors stem from a man in his 60s with COVID-19, enrolled during active disease.

The chain employs TRBV6-6 and TRBJ2-7, with a weak D call TRBD1 (5 bases). Per the germline V gene, CDR1 is MNHNY and CDR2 is SVGAGI (reference sequence). This CDR3 has 12 amino acids. Trimming removed 5 bases at V and 12 bases at J, with 17 bases between. The DNA for the CDR3 is TGTGCCAGCAGTGACCAAAACCGGACACCGTACTTC. It yields the protein CASSDQNRTPYF.

The chain links TRBV29-1 to TRBJ1-2, with a tentative D call TRBD1 (5 bases). Trimming removed 6 bases at V and 8 bases at J, with 16 bases between. Germline V CDR1 and CDR2: SQVTM, ANQGSEA. This CDR3 has 12 residues. The CDR3 protein is CSVWGGGGGYTF. In DNA form, the CDR3 reads TGCAGCGTCTGGGGGGGAGGTGGAGGCTACACCTTC.

The chain uses TRBV28 and TRBJ2-1; 7 bases fit TRBD1. The germline V gene has CDR1 MDHEN and CDR2 SYDVKM. With V trimmed by 2 bases and J by 8 bases, 0 bases remained unmatched. CDR3 length equals 12 residues. For the CDR3, the DNA is TGTGCCAGCAGTTTAGACAGGGATGAGCAGTTCTTC. This gives the protein CASSLDRDEQFF.

The chain is built from TRBV29-1 and TRBJ1-4; 7 bases are shared with TRBD1. The length of the CDR3 is 16 residues. Germline trimming cut 3 bases from V and 0 bases from J; bases unmatched to any gene: 7. From germline, CDR1 is SQVTM and CDR2 ANQGSEA. The DNA for the CDR3 is TGCAGCGTTGATACAGGGGACCGTGCAACTAATGAAAAACTGTTTTTT. This gives the protein CSVDTGDRATNEKLFF.

The V call is TRBV9, the J call TRBJ1-1; 7 bases are shared with TRBD1. The CDR3 spans 15 residues. Trimming at V came to 3 bases and at J to 6 bases, leaving 11 bases not matched to a gene. Germline CDR1 and CDR2: SGDLS and YYNGEE. CDR3 coding DNA: TGTGCCAGCAGCGCCCAACAGAGGACAGGCTCTGAAGCTTTCTTT. Translation gives CASSAQQRTGSEAFF.

The V call is TRBV7-9, the J call TRBJ1-1, with D possibly being TRBD1 (5 bases). CDR1 is SEHNR and CDR2 is FQNEAQ in the germline V gene (reference sequence). V was shortened by 3 bases and J by 1 base, with 18 bases between the two germline ends. The length of the CDR3 is 17 residues. As DNA, the CDR3 is TGTGCCAGCAGCTTTGGCCTCCAAACAAGGGGGAACACTGAAGCTTTCTTT. Residues: CASSFGLQTRGNTEAFF.

The V call is TRBV6-6, the J call TRBJ1-1; D is possibly TRBD1 (5 bases). Germline V gene data show CDR1 as MNHNY and CDR2 as SVGAGI (reference sequence). The CDR3 sequence is 13 residues long. V was clipped by 5 bases and J by 2 bases, with 9 bases between them. The CDR3 DNA sequence: TGTGCCAGCAGTGGGCAGGGAAACACTGAAGCTTTCTTT. Its protein is CASSGQGNTEAFF.

The chain combines TRBV14 with TRBJ1-2; D is unresolved. Trimming stripped 1 base from V and 0 bases from J, with 6 bases between. This CDR3 is 14 amino acids long. Germline V gene lookup returns CDR1 SGHDN and CDR2 FVKESK. The DNA of the CDR3 is TGTGCCAGCAGCCAAGTCGGAGCTAACTATGGCTACACCTTC. It encodes CASSQVGANYGYTF. The variable domain in full, with the rest retrieved from reference TRBV14 and TRBJ1-2, is EAGVTQFPSHSVIEKGQTVTLRCDPISGHDNLYWYRRVMGKEIKFLLHFVKESKQDESGMPNNRFLAERTGGTYSTLKVQPAELEDSGVYFCASSQVGANYGYTFGSGTRLTVV.

The rearrangement links TRBV11-2 to TRBJ2-1, with TRBD2 as a possible D gene (6 bases). The CDR3 runs to 15 residues. Germline CDR1 SGHAT, CDR2 FQNNGV. V was pared by 1 base and J by 5 bases, with 12 bases between. The CDR3 loop is CASSLALARHNEQFF. CDR3 DNA: TGTGCCAGCAGCTTAGCTCTAGCGCGTCACAATGAGCAGTTCTTC.

The chain recombines TRBV5-1 with TRBJ1-5; 9 bases match TRBD1. Germline CDR1 SGHRS, CDR2 YFSETQ. This CDR3 spans 16 amino acids. V lost 2 bases to trimming and J lost 3 bases; unmatched junction nucleotides: 6. The CDR3 spells CASSLGGQGPNQPQHF. The CDR3 DNA reads TGCGCCAGCAGCTTAGGCGGACAGGGGCCCAATCAGCCCCAGCATTTT.

V and J are TRBV6-2 or TRBV6-3 and TRBJ1-3; TRBD1 is a possible D gene (6 bases). Deletions cut 5 bases from V and 2 bases from J, with 16 bases between. The CDR3 spans 16 residues. In germline, CDR1 is MNHEY, CDR2 SVGEGT. The CDR3 bases are TGTGCCAGCAGTGACAGGACAGCTAAGCCTGGAAACACCATATATTTT. It translates to CASSDRTAKPGNTIYF.

V and J are TRBV11-3 and TRBJ2-2; D is perhaps TRBD1 (6 bases). V gave up 3 bases and J gave up 4 bases, with 12 bases separating them. Germline V lookup: CDR1 SGHNT, CDR2 YENEEA. This CDR3 spans 15 amino acids. Here the CDR3 reads CASSFGDTRTGELFF. The CDR3 DNA sequence: TGTGCCAGCAGCTTCGGGGACACACGCACCGGGGAGCTGTTTTTT.

The chain uses TRBV5-1 and TRBJ2-7, with TRBD2 matching over 9 bases. CDR1 SGHRS and CDR2 YFSETQ come from the germline V gene. The CDR3 sequence is 15 residues long. The J segment lost 12 bases and the V segment lost 0 bases, leaving 13 bases of the junction unmatched. The CDR3 DNA is TGCGCCAGCAGCTTGGGGCAAGTAGCGGGGGCCCTAAGGTACTTC. Protein product: CASSLGQVAGALRYF.

This clone was counted a single time. The chain carries TRBV7-2 and TRBJ2-6, with D maybe TRBD1 (6 bases). The CDR3 is made up of 15 amino acids. Trimming stripped 3 bases from V and 0 bases from J, with 6 bases between. Looked up from germline, CDR1 is SGHTA and CDR2 is FQGNSA. DNA for the CDR3: TGTGCCAGCAGCTTGGACAGCTCTGGGGCCAACGTCCTGACTTTC. This gives the protein CASSLDSSGANVLTF. The variable domain in full, completed from reference TRBV7-2 and TRBJ2-6, reads GAGVSQSPSNKVTEKGKDVELRCDPISGHTALYWYRQSLGQGLEFLIYFQGNSAPDKSGLPSDRFSAERTGGSVSTLTIQRTQQEDSAVYLCASSLDSSGANVLTFGAGSRLTVL.

A word on this clone: Other DNA sequences of this sample code for an identical CDR3. V and J are TRBV7-9 and TRBJ1-2; D gene uncertain. The CDR3 is made up of 12 amino acids. V lost 1 base and J lost 4, with 4 bases in between. In germline, CDR1 is SEHNR, CDR2 FQNEAQ (reference sequence). CDR3 protein: CASSLDSYGYTF. DNA for the CDR3: TGTGCCAGCAGCTTAGACAGCTATGGCTACACCTTC.

The chain carries TRBV3-1 (or the pseudogene TRBV3-2) and TRBJ1-4; D is possibly TRBD1 (6 bases). Germline V gene sequence: CDR1 LGHDT, CDR2 YNNKEL (reference sequence). The CDR3 consists of 15 residues. Trimming pared 4 bases from V and 1 base from J, leaving 10 bases between. The CDR3 DNA reads TGTGCCAGCAGCCTCCAGGGGCGAACTAATGAAAAACTGTTTTTT. Translating it yields CASSLQGRTNEKLFF.

The CDR3 DNA follows: TGTGCCAGCAGTGATTCACAGGGTTGGAATGAGCAGTTCTTC. The encoded protein is CASSDSQGWNEQFF. The J gene is TRBJ2-1, the V gene TRBV6-1, with D perhaps matching TRBD1 (6 bases). The V gene's germline CDR1 is MNHNS and CDR2 SASEGT. CDR3 length: 14 amino acids. The V and J ends lost 3 bases and 7 bases respectively, with 13 bases between them.

The chain is built from TRBV27 and TRBJ2-2; D is possibly TRBD1 (6 bases). Germline V gene data show CDR1 as MNHEY and CDR2 as SMNVEV (reference sequence). The CDR3 is made up of 15 amino acids. Trimming took 6 bases from V and 6 from J, leaving 17 bases between them. In DNA form, the CDR3 reads TGTGCCAGCAGACAACAGTCAGGGGTGGCCGGGGAGCTGTTTTTT. Its translation: CASRQQSGVAGELFF.

This clone has just a few counts. The gene calls are TRBV7-2 and TRBJ1-4; D may be TRBD1 (6 bases). CDR3 length equals 15 residues. With 3 bases removed from V and 7 bases from J, the gap between germline ends came to 15 bases. The germline gives CDR1 SGHTA, CDR2 FQGNSA. CDR3 nucleotides: TGTGCCAGCAGCTTCCTAGGGGGGGGCGCTGAAAAACTGTTTTTT. Protein: CASSFLGGGAEKLFF.

The chain couples TRBV19 to TRBJ1-5; 8 bases map to TRBD1. CDR3 length: 15 amino acids. Per the germline V gene, CDR1 is LNHDA and CDR2 is SQIVND (reference sequence). V lost 6 bases to trimming and J lost 3 bases; unmatched junction nucleotides: 7. The CDR3 sequence is CASRPDREVNQPQHF. The CDR3 bases are TGTGCCAGTAGACCGGACAGGGAGGTCAATCAGCCCCAGCATTTT.

V gene TRBV27 combines with J gene TRBJ1-5; TRBD1 aligns across 9 bases. This CDR3 has 14 residues. CDR1 and CDR2 (germline): MNHEY, SMNVEV (reference sequence). The J segment lost 6 bases and the V segment lost 6 bases, leaving 6 bases of the junction unmatched. The CDR3 reads CASRATGGGQPQHF. The CDR3 DNA follows: TGTGCCAGCAGGGCCACAGGGGGCGGTCAGCCCCAGCATTTT.

The chain joins TRBV9 to TRBJ1-1, with a possible D match to TRBD1 (5 bases). The V gene's germline CDR1 is SGDLS and CDR2 YYNGEE. This CDR3 contains 15 residues. Trimming removed 2 bases at V and 4 bases at J, with 15 bases between. The CDR3 reads CASSVSEVRGTEAFF. The CDR3 DNA reads TGTGCCAGCAGCGTTTCTGAGGTTAGGGGCACTGAAGCTTTCTTT. Supplemented by reference TRBV9 and TRBJ1-1, the full variable domain reads DSGVTQTPKHLITATGQRVTLRCSPRSGDLSVYWYQQSLDQGLQFLIQYYNGEERAKGNILERFSAQQFPDLHSELNLSSLELGDSALYFCASSVSEVRGTEAFFGQGTRLTVV.

The sample holds one count of this clone. This chain connects TRBV10-3 to TRBJ1-6, with 7 nucleotides matching TRBD1. Germline V CDR1 and CDR2: ENHRY, SYGVKD. J was trimmed by 5 bases and V by 2 bases; bases with no gene match: 0. CDR3 size: 14 residues. The CDR3 sequence: CAISEDRDNSPLHF. The CDR3, as DNA: TGTGCCATCAGTGAGGACAGGGATAATTCACCCCTCCACTTT.

The J gene is TRBJ1-1, the V gene TRBV27; 7 bases line up with TRBD1. CDR1 and CDR2 (germline): MNHEY, SMNVEV (reference sequence). The CDR3 covers 14 residues. V shed 6 bases, J shed 4 bases, and the junction held 8 bases outside the gene matches. The CDR3 region is CASSPRGLVTEAFF. DNA of the CDR3: TGTGCCAGCAGCCCTAGGGGGCTCGTCACTGAAGCTTTCTTT.

This rearrangement joins TRBV4-1 to TRBJ2-5; maybe TRBD2 (6 bases). The CDR3 is made up of 18 amino acids. V was clipped by 3 bases and J by 5 bases, with 25 bases between them. Germline assignment: CDR1 MGHRA and CDR2 YSYEKL. CDR3 in DNA: TGCGCCAGCAGCCAGAGGGGTACCGCGGGGAGGCTTTTGGAGACCCAGTACTTC. This gives the protein CASSQRGTAGRLLETQYF.

V and J are TRBV19 and TRBJ1-4; 8 bases fit TRBD1. The junction had 5 bases not matched to a gene; V was cut back by 6 bases and J by 2 bases. The germline CDR1 and CDR2 sequences are LNHDA and SQIVND (reference sequence). The CDR3 has 15 residues. CDR3 DNA sequence: TGTGCCAGTAGATCGCGGACAGGGACTAATGAAAAACTGTTTTTT. This codes for CASRSRTGTNEKLFF.

The V gene is TRBV7-3, the J gene TRBJ2-4; a weak D match, TRBD2 (6 bases). V was shortened by 5 bases and J by 3 bases, with 14 bases between the two germline ends. Per germline, CDR1 SGHTA and CDR2 FQGTGA. The CDR3 extends over 15 amino acids. The CDR3 here is CASSPGLGGKNIQYF. The CDR3, as DNA: TGTGCCAGCAGCCCTGGGCTGGGAGGCAAAAACATTCAGTACTTC. Based on the CDR3 plus reference TRBV7-3 and TRBJ2-4, the full variable domain is GAGVSQTPSNKVTEKGKYVELRCDPISGHTALYWYRQSLGQGPEFLIYFQGTGAADDSGLPNDRFFAVRPEGSVSTLKIQRTERGDSAVYLCASSPGLGGKNIQYFGAGTRLSVL.

The V call is TRBV28, the J call TRBJ1-3; 10 bases are shared with TRBD1. V was pared by 1 base and J by 6 bases, with 3 bases of the junction left unmatched. Germline V CDR1 and CDR2: MDHEN, SYDVKM. CDR3 length equals 15 residues. The CDR3 DNA reads TGTGCCAGCAGTTTATTCGGACAGGGGGAAAACACCATATATTTT. As protein: CASSLFGQGENTIYF. The variable domain in full, completed from reference TRBV28 and TRBJ1-3, reads DVKVTQSSRYLVKRTGEKVFLECVQDMDHENMFWYRQDPGLGLRLIYFSYDVKMKEKGDIPEGYSVSREKKERFSLILESASTNQTSMYLCASSLFGQGENTIYFGEGSWLTVV.